Ten or more counts support the clone carrying this T cell receptor (beta chain). Its antigen remains unidentified. TCRdb re-called the 5' RACE reads through MiXCR, storing one row per CDR3 protein. The sample holds 550,000 to 600,000 distinct CDR3 sequences; roughly 20% are singletons and the top ten take about 8.2%. This entry comes from a study of T-cell memory formation after mild COVID-19. Overall study findings and caveats: The pre-infection memory compartment contained some responding clones, suggesting cross-reactive memory joined.

The source is an adult woman who had mild COVID-19 (a few samples of this study predate the infection). Cell type and time point are not known. Sequencing used PBMCs or a T cell subset sorted from them (not recorded which).

The chain's CDR3 is CASSYGLAGANEQYF. In DNA, the CDR3 is TGCGCCAGCAGCTACGGACTAGCGGGAGCGAATGAGCAGTACTTC. The rearrangement uses TRBV5-1 and TRBJ2-7; 13 bases align to TRBD2. The CDR3 extends over 15 amino acids. The V gene end was trimmed by 3 bases and the J gene end by 7 bases; junction bases not matched to a gene: 7. Germline CDR1 SGHRS, CDR2 YFSETQ. Full variable domain (rest looked up from reference TRBV5-1 and TRBJ2-7): KAGVTQTPRYLIKTRGQQVTLSCSPISGHRSVSWYQQTPGQGLQFLFEYFSETQRNKGNFPGRFSGRQFSNSRSEMNVSTLELGDSALYLCASSYGLAGANEQYFGPGTRLTVT.